This T cell receptor (beta chain) was profiled in a study of OX40 agonist ivuxolimab in advanced cancers. Whole-study findings and limits: People who partly responded at 0.1-3.0 mg/kg had some of the least clonal expansion seen. CD4+ and CD8+ blood T cells expanded clonally by week 6 at 0.1 to 3.0 mg/kg.

Here immunoSEQ multiplex PCR was the method, and the copy in TCRdb shows in-frame clones only, minus some. The sample contains 71,000 or so clones, over 85% of which appear only once. The CDR3 is 15 residues long. Trimming removed 1 base at V and 3 bases at J, with 12 bases between. Germline V gene lookup returns CDR1 SGHAT and CDR2 FQNNGV. As regards this clone: Its antigen is unidentified.

Blood sampling took place at baseline, cycle 4 day 1, and cycle 7 day 1. This chain uses TRBV11-2 with TRBJ1-1; D may be TRBD1 (6 bases). This receptor was identified in an adult with an advanced solid tumor such as melanoma, head and neck, liver or kidney cancer. Sequencing used CD4+ or CD8+ T cells sorted from blood, obtained in a trial of the OX40 agonist ivuxolimab. CDR3: CASSLARGGHTEAFF. In DNA, the CDR3 is TGTGCCAGCAGCTTAGCGCGTGGGGGCCACACTGAAGCTTTCTTT.